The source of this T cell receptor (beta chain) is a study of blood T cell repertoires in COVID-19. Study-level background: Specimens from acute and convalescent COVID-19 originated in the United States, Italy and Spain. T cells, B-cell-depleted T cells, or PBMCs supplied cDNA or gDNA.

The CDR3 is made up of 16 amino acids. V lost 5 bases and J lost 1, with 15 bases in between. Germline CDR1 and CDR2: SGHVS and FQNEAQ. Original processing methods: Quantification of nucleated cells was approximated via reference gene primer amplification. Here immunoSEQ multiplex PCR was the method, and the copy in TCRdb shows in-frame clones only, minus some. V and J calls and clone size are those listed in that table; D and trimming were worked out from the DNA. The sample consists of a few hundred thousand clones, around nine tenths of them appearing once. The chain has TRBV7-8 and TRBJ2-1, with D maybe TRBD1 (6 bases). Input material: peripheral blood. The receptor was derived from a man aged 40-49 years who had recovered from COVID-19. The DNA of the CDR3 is TGTGCCAGCAGCGCCTACAGGGTAGGGTCCTACAATGAGCAGTTCTTC. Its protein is CASSAYRVGSYNEQFF. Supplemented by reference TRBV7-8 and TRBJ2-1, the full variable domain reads GAGVSQSPRYKVAKRGQDVALRCDPISGHVSLFWYQQALGQGPEFLTYFQNEAQLDKSGLPSDRFFAERPEGSVSTLKIQRTQQEDSAVYLCASSAYRVGSYNEQFFGPGTRLTVL.